This T cell receptor (beta chain) was captured by sequencing in a study of cytomegalovirus exposure and HLA in healthy donors. Germline CDR1 LGHNA, CDR2 YNFKEQ. Trimming cost V 0 bases and J 7 bases, with 10 bases left between them. The CDR3 spans 14 residues. Points on this clone: The antigen is not known.

Study-wide results and limits: In most subjects, TCR beta sequences reportedly gave accurate predictions of HLA-A and HLA-B alleles.

Primers included in the PCR were 60 Vbeta and 13 Jbeta primers. Method: immunoSEQ multiplex PCR; TCRdb's copy keeps in-frame clones and lacks some. The profile covers some 170,000 clones, with roughly two thirds appearing a single time and more than 2.5% taken by the ten largest. This receptor was obtained from a woman aged 25 to 45 in good health and CMV-seronegative. Sequencing used PBMCs. This chain uses TRBV4-2 with TRBJ1-5, with a weak D call TRBD1 (5 bases). The CDR3 here is CASSQDPGWQPQHF. CDR3 DNA: TGTGCCAGCAGCCAAGATCCAGGGTGGCAGCCCCAGCATTTT.